Below, one T cell receptor beta chain is given with its context. From germline, CDR1 is SQVTM and CDR2 ANQGSEA. The CDR3 covers 14 residues. V lost 6 bases and J lost 0, with 11 bases in between. Original processing notes: It was from reference gene primer amplification that nucleated cell counts were estimated. TCRdb's copy holds only in-frame clones and misses some; the assay was immunoSEQ multiplex PCR. V, J and clone size are taken as reported in that table, and D and trimming were inferred from the DNA itself. The repertoire holds approximately 11,000 clones, with around 91% as singletons. This sample is part of a study of blood T cell repertoires in COVID-19. Across the whole study: Sites in the United States, Italy and Spain provided acute and convalescent COVID-19 samples. T cells, B-cell-depleted T cells, or PBMCs provided the cDNA or gDNA that served as material.

The receptor's source is a human donor in a cohort sampled during active COVID-19. What was sequenced was peripheral blood. The chain employs TRBV29-1 and TRBJ1-4, with D perhaps matching TRBD1 (5 bases). The DNA of the CDR3 is TGCAGCGTGGCAAGGGGCTCAACTAATGAAAAACTGTTTTTT. This translates into CSVARGSTNEKLFF. Variable domain in full (rest from reference TRBV29-1 and TRBJ1-4): SAVISQKPSRDICQRGTSLTIQCQVDSQVTMMFWYRQQPGQSLTLIATANQGSEATYESGFVIDKFPISRPNLTFSTLTVSNMSPEDSSIYLCSVARGSTNEKLFFGSGTQLSVL.